These 16 T cell receptor beta chains were all obtained from the same sample, sequenced in a study of T cells in Graves' hyperthyroidism and ophthalmopathy. TCR beta CDR3 region amplification was performed from RNA transcripts. An initial round of RT-PCR targeting the TCR CDR3 relied on the HTBI primer set. TCRdb processed the multiplex PCR reads anew with MiXCR; each CDR3 protein has one entry. The sample lists 400,000 or so distinct CDR3 sequences, about 15% occurring once. Sequenced: blood. These receptor sequences come from a woman aged 25 to 39 with Graves' ophthalmopathy.

This clonotype was counted between two and nine times. The chain carries TRBV7-8 and TRBJ1-1; 8 nucleotides match TRBD1. CDR3 length: 18 amino acids. J lost 0 bases, V lost 2 bases, and 11 bases had no gene match. Germline V gene lookup returns CDR1 SGHVS and CDR2 FQNEAQ. CDR3 in DNA: TGTGCCAGCAGCTTACGGCAGGGGGCTTCTCTTTTGAACACTGAAGCTTTCTTT. It yields the protein CASSLRQGASLLNTEAFF. The variable domain in full, with the rest retrieved from reference TRBV7-8 and TRBJ1-1, is GAGVSQSPRYKVAKRGQDVALRCDPISGHVSLFWYQQALGQGPEFLTYFQNEAQLDKSGLPSDRFFAERPEGSVSTLKIQRTQQEDSAVYLCASSLRQGASLLNTEAFFGQGTRLTVV.

This clonotype has a count of ten or more. The chain carries TRBV12-3 or TRBV12-4 and TRBJ2-1; D ambiguous. V was clipped by 0 bases and J by 13 bases, with 4 bases between them. The CDR3 covers 10 residues. The CDR3 spells CASSLAAQFF. The CDR3 DNA reads as TGTGCCAGCAGTTTAGCGGCTCAGTTCTTC.

This clonotype was seen at least ten times. V gene TRBV20-1 combines with J gene TRBJ2-1, with 10 bases matching TRBD2. This CDR3 spans 13 amino acids. V lost 3 bases and J lost 10; bases outside the gene matches: 6. Germline lookup yields CDR1 DFQATT and CDR2 SNEGSKA (reference sequence). The DNA for the CDR3 is TGCAGTGCTAGTCGCCTAGCGGGGGTCGAGCAGTTCTTC. Its protein is CSASRLAGVEQFF.

The J gene is TRBJ2-7, the V gene TRBV2, with D perhaps TRBD2 (6 bases). CDR1 and CDR2 from the germline V gene are SNHLY and FYNNEI. This CDR3 is 14 amino acids long. Between the trimmed V and J ends, which lost 7 bases and 3 bases, there was a span of 16 bases. CDR3 DNA: TGTGCCAGCAAGACCGGGATGGGGGGCTACGAGCAGTACTTC. The encoded protein is CASKTGMGGYEQYF.

This clonotype was seen at least ten times. The rearrangement joins TRBV5-5 to TRBJ2-1; the D is unclear. V lost 0 bases and J lost 0, with 10 bases in between. CDR1 and CDR2 (germline): SGHKS, YYEKEE (reference sequence). The CDR3 runs to 16 residues. The DNA of the CDR3 is TGTGCCAGCAGCTTGGGCAGGTTGGGCTCCTACAATGAGCAGTTCTTC. It specifies CASSLGRLGSYNEQFF.

This clonotype was seen at least ten times. The genes are TRBV11-2 and TRBJ2-3, with a tentative D call TRBD2 (6 bases). The germline gives CDR1 SGHAT, CDR2 FQNNGV. This CDR3 is 17 amino acids long. With 3 bases removed from V and 2 bases from J, the gap between germline ends came to 18 bases. The CDR3 nucleotides read TGTGCCAGCAGCTTCTTGTTCCCGACTAGGAACACAGATACGCAGTATTTT. The encoded protein is CASSFLFPTRNTDTQYF.

This clonotype has more than one count but fewer than ten. The junction shows a germline mismatch at one end, possibly a read error. The chain recombines TRBV6-1 with TRBJ1-2; 8 bases line up with TRBD1. CDR1 MNHNS and CDR2 SASEGT come from the germline V gene. This CDR3 contains 13 residues. In DNA form, the CDR3 reads TGTGCCTGCAGCCTGGACAGGGATCGACGATTCACCTTC. It is translated as CACSLDRDRRFTF.

As to this clonotype: With a much larger clone just one base away, this may be a read error. The CDR3 region has the DNA TGCAGCGTTGACGCCAGGACATTCCAAGAGACCCAGTACTTC. Translating gives CSVDARTFQETQYF. The chain links TRBV29-1 to TRBJ2-5; a weak D match, TRBD1 (5 bases). CDR3 length: 14 amino acids. Germline values: CDR1 SQVTM, CDR2 ANQGSEA. The ends were cut back, 3 bases at V and 1 base at J, with 12 bases in the middle.

Turning to this clonotype: Compared with germline, one end of the junction differs, possibly owing to a read error. The rearrangement links TRBV5-1 to TRBJ1-4; D not certain. CDR1 and CDR2 from the germline V gene are SGHRS and YFSETQ. CDR3 length: 14 amino acids. CDR3 in amino acids: CASSLSTTNERLFF. The CDR3, as DNA: TGCGCCAGCAGCTTGTCAACAACTAATGAAAGACTGTTTTTT.

The chain links TRBV10-2 to TRBJ2-5; D gene uncertain. CDR1 WSHSY and CDR2 SAAADI come from the germline V gene. CDR3 length: 13 residues. V lost 5 bases to trimming and J lost 5 bases, with 12 bases between them. In nucleotides, the CDR3 is TGCGCCAGCAGTATGGGGTTTACGGAGACCCAGTACTTC. Translating it yields CASSMGFTETQYF.

A remark on this clonotype: A much more abundant neighbour one base away suggests this may be a read error. This sequence joins TRBV29-1 and TRBJ2-1; 8 bases map to TRBD1. The CDR3 is 16 amino acids. Germline CDR1 SQVTM, CDR2 ANQGSEA. The CDR3 reads CSVDGDDRGGSNEQLF. The CDR3 DNA sequence: TGCAGCGTTGATGGCGATGACAGGGGAGGAAGCAATGAGCAGCTCTTC.

This clonotype was observed at least ten times. V and J are TRBV28 and TRBJ1-2; the D gene is possibly TRBD1 (6 bases). Germline V CDR1 and CDR2: MDHEN, SYDVKM. V lost 5 bases, J lost 0 bases, and 16 bases lay in between. CDR3 length: 16 residues. CDR3 sequence: CASSQGWFRANYGYTF. The CDR3 region has the DNA TGTGCCAGCAGTCAGGGGTGGTTCAGGGCTAACTATGGCTACACCTTC.

This clonotype was seen many times. CDR3 coding DNA: TGTGCCAGCAGTTTAGACGGCAGATATGGCTACACCTTC. Translation gives CASSLDGRYGYTF. V and J are TRBV12-3 or TRBV12-4 and TRBJ1-2; the D is unclear. V lost 1 base and J lost 5, with 8 bases in between. The CDR3 is 13 amino acids.

This clonotype was observed many times. V gene TRBV20-1 combines with J gene TRBJ1-3; D unresolved. The length of the CDR3 is 13 residues. The V end was cut by 3 bases, the J end by 3 bases, with 9 bases between. Looked up from germline, CDR1 is DFQATT and CDR2 is SNEGSKA (reference sequence). CDR3 loop: CSARGLVGNTIYF. In DNA, the CDR3 is TGCAGTGCTAGGGGGTTGGTTGGAAACACCATATATTTT.

This clonotype was recorded a few times. One end of the junction fails to match germline, which may point to a read error. The genes are TRBV12-3 or TRBV12-4 and TRBJ2-1, with D perhaps given as TRBD1 or TRBD2 (5 bases each). This CDR3 is 13 amino acids long. The CDR3 nucleotides read TGTGCCAGCAGGACGGGGCGGTACAATGAGCAGCTCTTC. It yields the protein CASRTGRYNEQLF.

This clonotype was observed at least ten times. This chain joins TRBV4-1 and TRBJ2-3, with D perhaps TRBD2 (7 bases). Per germline, CDR1 MGHRA and CDR2 YSYEKL. The CDR3 extends over 15 amino acids. Trimming left V 1 base short and J 3 bases short, with 11 bases between. The CDR3 nucleotides are TGCGCCAGCAGCCAAGGGGGGGGCATGACAGATACGCAGTATTTT. This translates into CASSQGGGMTDTQYF.